Following are 12 T cell receptor beta chains from one sample sequenced in a study of regulatory T cells in long-lasting Graves disease. Sequencing libraries for TCR beta were prepared with iRepertoire HTBI primers and Arm-PCR of CDR3 regions. TCRdb independently ran MiXCR on the multiplex PCR reads; one entry per CDR3 protein. Among about 400,000 distinct CDR3 sequences listed, roughly 20% were seen once. This sample's time point: persistent/refractory GD, antithyroid drugs over 5 years with positive TRAb. Extracted RNA from PBMCs served as the source of the TCR library. The sequenced sample was peripheral blood mononuclear cells (PBMCs), obtained when the disease was refractory, from a patient treated with antithyroid drugs. These receptors came from a female donor with Graves disease.

This clonotype has a count of ten or more. The rearrangement uses TRBV27 and TRBJ1-6, with D uncertain. This CDR3 spans 13 amino acids. Germline loops: CDR1 MNHEY, CDR2 SMNVEV (reference sequence). Between the trimmed V and J ends, which lost 5 bases and 7 bases, there was a span of 9 bases. In DNA form, the CDR3 reads TGTGCCAGCAGTCCCCTGGGGAATTCACCCCTCCACTTT. Protein sequence: CASSPLGNSPLHF.

This clonotype has a count of ten or more. This chain links TRBV4-3 with TRBJ2-5; 7 bases fit TRBD2. V lost 1 base and J lost 4; bases outside the gene matches: 0. This CDR3 contains 13 residues. Germline CDR1 reads LGHNA; CDR2 reads YSLEER. CDR3 amino acids: CASSQAGGETQYF. For the CDR3, the DNA is TGCGCCAGCAGCCAAGCGGGAGGAGAGACCCAGTACTTC.

This clonotype was found a few times. This rearrangement joins TRBV6-5 to TRBJ2-7; D is ambiguous. V was shortened by 0 bases and J by 5 bases, with 8 bases between the two germline ends. This CDR3 comprises 13 residues. Germline assignment: CDR1 MNHEY and CDR2 SVGAGI. CDR3 coding DNA: TGTGCCAGCAGTTACTCAGCGTACGACGAGCAGTACTTC. This sequence encodes CASSYSAYDEQYF.

The genes are TRBV5-8 and TRBJ1-2; weak D call: TRBD1 (5 bases). Germline CDR1 SGHTS, CDR2 YDEGEE. CDR3 length: 18 residues. Between the trimmed V and J ends, which lost 4 bases and 5 bases, there was a span of 27 bases. This CDR3 reads CASSPPTGIWGVLYGYTF. The DNA of the CDR3 is TGTGCCAGCAGCCCACCAACCGGGATTTGGGGGGTTCTATATGGCTACACCTTC.

This clonotype was recorded a few times. J is TRBJ2-7 and V is TRBV5-1; the D gene is possibly TRBD1 (5 bases). The CDR3 extends over 17 amino acids. Trimming shortened V by 0 bases and J by 1 base, and 17 bases separated the two germline ends. Germline CDR1 is SGHRS and CDR2 is YFSETQ. CDR3 nucleotides: TGCGCCAGCAGCTTGGTCGACAGTCCAGTTAGATCCTACGAGCAGTACTTC. Translating gives CASSLVDSPVRSYEQYF.

This chain joins TRBV7-2 and TRBJ1-3; no reliable D call. Germline-derived CDR1 and CDR2 are SGHTA and FQGNSA. The CDR3 spans 13 residues. Trimming left V 5 bases short and J 8 bases short, with 13 bases between. The CDR3 loop is CASSPEYWDTIYF. DNA of the CDR3: TGTGCCAGCAGCCCAGAGTACTGGGACACCATATATTTT.

The chain is built from TRBV7-9 and TRBJ1-6; D call uncertain. The CDR3 extends over 15 amino acids. Germline values: CDR1 SEHNR, CDR2 FQNEAQ (reference sequence). The V end lost 5 bases, the J end lost 8 bases, and 16 bases lay between the germline ends. In DNA form, the CDR3 reads TGTGCCAGCAGCCCCCAAAGTCGCAGCGATTCACCCCTCCACTTT. Translating it yields CASSPQSRSDSPLHF.

This clonotype showed up many times. The CDR3 bases are TGTGCTAGTGGCCAGGCAGGTACCGGGGAGCTGTTTTTT. This gives the protein CASGQAGTGELFF. This rearrangement joins TRBV12-5 to TRBJ2-2; D remains unclear. This CDR3 has 13 amino acids. The germline gives CDR1 LGHNT, CDR2 FRNRAP. Trimming removed 6 bases from V and 5 bases from J, with 10 bases in between. Full variable domain (outside the CDR3, taken from reference TRBV12-5 and TRBJ2-2): DARVTQTPRHKVTEMGQEVTMRCQPILGHNTVFWYRQTMMQGLELLAYFRNRAPLDDSGMPKDRFSAEMPDATLATLKIQPSEPRDSAVYFCASGQAGTGELFFGEGSRLTVL.

This clonotype was seen at least ten times. This chain links TRBV7-2 with TRBJ2-7, with 11 bases fitting TRBD2. The CDR3 length is 16 residues. CDR1 and CDR2 from the germline V gene are SGHTA and FQGNSA. V gave up 5 bases and J gave up 0 bases; unmatched junction bases: 6. The CDR3 spells CASSEDGLAGSYEQYF. The CDR3 coding sequence is TGTGCCAGCAGCGAAGACGGACTAGCGGGCTCCTACGAGCAGTACTTC.

At least ten counts were recorded for this clonotype. The chain links TRBV7-2 to TRBJ2-5; D is uncertain. This CDR3 is 14 amino acids long. Germline V lookup: CDR1 SGHTA, CDR2 FQGNSA. V was clipped by 1 base and J by 2 bases, with 8 bases between them. CDR3 DNA: TGTGCCAGCAGCTTAGATGGTGGTCAAGAGACCCAGTACTTC. Its protein product is CASSLDGGQETQYF.

The chain has TRBV4-3 and TRBJ2-7, with D possibly matching TRBD2 (6 bases). V dropped 0 bases and J dropped 0 bases, with 9 bases sitting between them. The V gene's germline CDR1 is LGHNA and CDR2 YSLEER. CDR3 length: 15 residues. The CDR3 is CASSQDPTSSYEQYF. CDR3 nucleotides: TGCGCCAGCAGCCAAGATCCGACTAGCTCCTACGAGCAGTACTTC.

Only one count was recorded for this clonotype. The CDR3 sequence is CASSYRSTGLAKNIQYF. CDR3 coding DNA: TGTGCCAGCAGTTACCGCTCGACAGGGTTGGCCAAAAACATTCAGTACTTC. J is TRBJ2-4 and V is TRBV12-3 or TRBV12-4; 7 nucleotides match TRBD1. V gave up 4 bases and J gave up 1 base; unmatched junction bases: 10. CDR3 length equals 17 residues.